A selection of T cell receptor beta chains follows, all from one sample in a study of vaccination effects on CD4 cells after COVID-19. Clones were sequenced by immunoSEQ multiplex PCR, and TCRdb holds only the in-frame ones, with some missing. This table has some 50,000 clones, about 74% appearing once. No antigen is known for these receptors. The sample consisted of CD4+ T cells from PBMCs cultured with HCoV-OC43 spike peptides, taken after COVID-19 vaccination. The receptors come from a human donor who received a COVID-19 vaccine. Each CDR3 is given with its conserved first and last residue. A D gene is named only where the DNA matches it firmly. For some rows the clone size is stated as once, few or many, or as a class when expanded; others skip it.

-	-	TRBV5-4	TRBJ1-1	CASSLGVTEAFF	TGTGCCAGCAGCTTAGGGGTCACTGAAGCTTTCTTT
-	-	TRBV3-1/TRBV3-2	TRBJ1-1	CASSHSGANTEAFF	TGTGCCAGCAGCCACTCAGGCGCAAACACTGAAGCTTTCTTT
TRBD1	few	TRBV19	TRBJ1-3	CASSPRTQGNTIYF	TGTGCCAGTAGTCCCCGGACACAGGGGAACACCATATATTTT
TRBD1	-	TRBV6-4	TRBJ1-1	CASRERKDRASEAFF	TGTGCCAGCAGAGAAAGGAAAGACAGGGCTTCTGAAGCTTTCTTT
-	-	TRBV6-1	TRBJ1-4	CASSEQEIEKLFF	TGTGCCAGCAGTGAACAGGAAATTGAAAAACTGTTTTTT
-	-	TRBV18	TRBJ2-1	CASSPPAMRGEQFF	TGTGCCAGCTCACCACCGGCAATGCGGGGTGAGCAGTTCTTC
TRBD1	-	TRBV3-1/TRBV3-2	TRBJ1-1	CASSRRQDRSNTEAFF	TGTGCCAGCAGCCGACGGCAGGACAGGTCGAACACTGAAGCTTTCTTT
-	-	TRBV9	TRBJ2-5	CASSVAEGRGETQYF	TGTGCCAGCAGCGTAGCTGAAGGGAGAGGGGAGACCCAGTACTTC
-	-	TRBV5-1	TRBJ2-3	CASSLVLESTDTQYF	TGCGCCAGCAGCTTGGTACTAGAGTCGACAGATACGCAGTATTTT
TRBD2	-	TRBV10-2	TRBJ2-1	CASSDKGLAAHNEQFF	TGCGCCAGCAGTGACAAAGGACTAGCGGCCCACAATGAGCAGTTCTTC
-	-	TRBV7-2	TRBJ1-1	CASSLGRNTEAFF	TGTGCCAGCAGCTTAGGCCGGAACACTGAAGCTTTCTTT
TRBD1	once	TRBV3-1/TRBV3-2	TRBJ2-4	CASSTIPAGTALAKNIQYF	TGTGCCAGCAGCACAATTCCAGCCGGGACAGCCCTAGCCAAAAACATTCAGTACTTC
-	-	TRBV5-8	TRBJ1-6	CASIVLQGRSPLHF	TGTGCCAGCATCGTGTTACAGGGAAGGTCACCCCTCCACTTT
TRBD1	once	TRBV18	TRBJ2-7	CASWGDRGPYEQYF	TGTGCCAGCTGGGGAGACAGGGGGCCATACGAGCAGTACTTC
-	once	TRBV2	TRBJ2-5	CASSDQDGKETQYF	TGTGCCAGCAGTGATCAGGACGGTAAAGAGACCCAGTACTTC
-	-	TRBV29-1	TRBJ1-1	CSVGEGFTEAFF	TGCAGCGTTGGGGAGGGTTTCACTGAAGCTTTCTTT
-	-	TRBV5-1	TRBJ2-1	CASSGFNEQFF	TGCGCCAGCAGCGGTTTCAATGAGCAGTTCTTC
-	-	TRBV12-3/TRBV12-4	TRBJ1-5	CASLKRGQPQHF	TGTGCCAGCCTGAAACGCGGTCAGCCCCAGCATTTT
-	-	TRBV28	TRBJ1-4	CAIFGGGRKLFF	TGTGCCATTTTCGGGGGTGGTAGAAAACTGTTTTTT
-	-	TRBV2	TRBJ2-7	CASSPPLGSSYEQYF	TGTGCCAGCAGCCCTCCCTTAGGGAGCTCCTACGAGCAGTACTTC
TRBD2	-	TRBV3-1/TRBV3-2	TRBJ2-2	CASSPSGRASGELFF	TGTGCCAGCAGCCCTAGCGGGAGGGCTTCCGGGGAGCTGTTTTTT
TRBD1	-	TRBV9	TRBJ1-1	CASSAYNRGSLGATEAFF	TGTGCCAGCAGCGCGTACAACAGGGGATCGTTGGGGGCGACTGAAGCTTTCTTT
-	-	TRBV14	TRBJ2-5	CVGLETQYF	TGTGTCGGGTTGGAGACCCAGTACTTC
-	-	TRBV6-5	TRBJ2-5	CASSYSRGLSRETQYF	TGTGCCAGCAGTTACTCTAGGGGACTGAGCCGAGAGACCCAGTACTTC
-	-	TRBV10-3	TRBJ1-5	CAISEAGQLNQPQHF	TGTGCCATCAGTGAAGCGGGGCAGTTGAATCAGCCCCAGCATTTT
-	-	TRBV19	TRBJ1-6	CASSSFGSPLHF	TGTGCCAGTAGTTCCTTCGGTTCACCCCTCCACTTT
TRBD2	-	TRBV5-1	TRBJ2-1	CASSFLLAGGNNEQFF	TGCGCCAGCAGCTTCCTACTAGCGGGAGGAAACAATGAGCAGTTCTTC
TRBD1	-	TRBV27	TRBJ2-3	CASSLGQGSDTQYF	TGTGCCAGCAGCCTGGGACAGGGATCAGATACGCAGTATTTT
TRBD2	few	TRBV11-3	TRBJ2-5	CASSRGLASRETQYF	TGTGCCAGCAGCCGAGGACTAGCGAGTAGGGAGACCCAGTACTTC
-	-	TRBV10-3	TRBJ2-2	CAISESPGKFSHTGELFF	TGTGCCATCAGTGAGTCGCCGGGAAAGTTCAGTCATACCGGGGAGCTGTTTTTT
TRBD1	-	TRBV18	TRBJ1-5	CASSPGTGDSNQPQHF	TGTGCCAGCTCACCGGGGACAGGGGATAGCAATCAGCCCCAGCATTTT
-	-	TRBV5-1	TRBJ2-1	CASSTETVYNEQFF	TGCGCCAGCAGCACGGAGACTGTTTACAATGAGCAGTTCTTC
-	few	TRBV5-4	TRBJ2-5	CASSLQGAQETQYF	TGTGCCAGCAGCTTACAGGGAGCTCAAGAGACCCAGTACTTC
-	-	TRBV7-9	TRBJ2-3	CASSLVLRGTQYF	TGTGCCAGCAGCTTAGTCCTTAGAGGTACGCAGTATTTT
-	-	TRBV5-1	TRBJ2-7	CASGGQSTYEQYF	TGCGCCAGCGGGGGGCAGTCAACCTACGAGCAGTACTTC